The 29 T cell receptor beta chains listed next were all sequenced from one sample in a study of cytomegalovirus exposure and HLA in healthy donors. With 60 Vbeta and 13 Jbeta primers, the PCR was carried out. Clones were read by immunoSEQ multiplex PCR, and TCRdb kept only the in-frame ones, dropping some. This table holds 55,000 to 80,000 clones, about 79% found once. The sample was PBMCs. These receptors were collected from a man aged 55 to 70 in good health and CMV-seropositive.

The chain carries TRBV7-9 and TRBJ2-7; D not resolved. V was pared by 4 bases and J by 7 bases, with 14 bases between. CDR1 SEHNR and CDR2 FQNEAQ come from the germline V gene (reference sequence). The CDR3 loop spans 13 amino acids. The CDR3 spells CASSSITDGEQYF. Here the CDR3 DNA reads TGTGCCAGCAGCTCTATCACCGACGGGGAGCAGTACTTC.

The CDR3 sequence is CASSFGHSNTEAFF. As DNA, the CDR3 is TGTGCCAGCAGTTTCGGACACTCGAACACTGAAGCTTTCTTT. This sequence joins TRBV7-6 and TRBJ1-1; D possibly corresponds to TRBD1 (5 bases). The V gene lost 6 bases and the J gene lost 1 base, with 12 bases spanning the gap. The CDR3 is 14 amino acids. Germline V gene data show CDR1 as SGHVS and CDR2 as FNYEAQ.

The chain uses TRBV4-1 and TRBJ1-1; TRBD1 might be the D (5 bases). The CDR3 is 15 amino acids. Germline V lookup: CDR1 MGHRA, CDR2 YSYEKL. V was trimmed by 1 base and J by 6 bases, leaving 15 bases between them. CDR3 sequence (DNA): TGCGCCAGCAGCCAAGTGGCTCGGGGGTACGCTGAAGCTTTCTTT. It encodes CASSQVARGYAEAFF.

This sequence joins TRBV7-6 and TRBJ2-1, with 10 bases that match TRBD2. This CDR3 comprises 14 residues. V shed 3 bases, J shed 6 bases, and the junction held 2 bases outside the gene matches. CDR1 and CDR2 (germline): SGHVS, FNYEAQ. The CDR3 DNA reads as TGTGCCAGCAGCTTTCTAGCGGGAGTCAATGAGCAGTTCTTC. It is translated as CASSFLAGVNEQFF.

In its sample, this clone was seen a few times. The chain couples TRBV11-3 to TRBJ2-5; no clear D gene. Trimming took 4 bases from V and 2 from J, leaving 11 bases between them. The CDR3 has 14 residues. Germline values: CDR1 SGHNT, CDR2 YENEEA. CDR3 protein: CASSSLQVQETQYF. Written as DNA, the CDR3 is TGTGCCAGCAGCTCCCTCCAGGTACAAGAGACCCAGTACTTC.

This clone was seen a single time. V usage is TRBV2 and J usage is TRBJ2-6; D call uncertain. The germline gives CDR1 SNHLY, CDR2 FYNNEI. This CDR3 comprises 15 residues. V dropped 4 bases and J dropped 1 base, with 8 bases sitting between them. The CDR3 DNA sequence: TGTGCCAGCAGTGCCCTCGGGTCTGGGGCCAACGTCCTGACTTTC. As protein: CASSALGSGANVLTF.

This clone has just one count. The V gene is TRBV9, the J gene TRBJ2-2; TRBD2 matches at 7 bases. Germline loops: CDR1 SGDLS, CDR2 YYNGEE. J was trimmed by 3 bases and V by 5 bases; bases with no gene match: 10. The CDR3 is made up of 16 amino acids. The CDR3 DNA sequence: TGTGCCAGCAGGAGAAGTATGGGGGGGGACACCGGGGAGCTGTTTTTT. It translates to CASRRSMGGDTGELFF.

Only a few counts were recorded for this clone. The chain recombines TRBV5-1 with TRBJ2-6; perhaps TRBD2 as D (5 bases). The CDR3 contains 15 residues. Trimming took off 0 bases at V and 1 base at J, with 5 bases between the two ends. Germline V lookup: CDR1 SGHRS, CDR2 YFSETQ. The CDR3 DNA sequence: TGCGCCAGCAGCTTGGCGGGGTCTGGGGCCAACGTCCTGACTTTC. It codes for CASSLAGSGANVLTF.

The V call is TRBV6-5, the J call TRBJ1-2; TRBD1 aligns across 7 bases. V was clipped by 5 bases and J by 3 bases; unmatched bases: 9. CDR3 length: 15 residues. The germline V gene encodes CDR1 MNHEY and CDR2 SVGAGI. The DNA of the CDR3 is TGTGCCAGCAGTCCACCGGGAGGGGGCGACTATGGCTACACCTTC. Translation gives CASSPPGGGDYGYTF.

The chain employs TRBV19 and TRBJ2-4; 8 bases line up with TRBD2. Germline loops: CDR1 LNHDA, CDR2 SQIVND (reference sequence). The CDR3 loop spans 14 amino acids. Losses at the gene ends were 5 bases for V and 2 bases for J; bases not matched to a gene: 2. As DNA, the CDR3 is TGTGCCAGTAGTCGGACTAGCCCCAAAAACATTCAGTACTTC. Translating gives CASSRTSPKNIQYF.

This chain joins TRBV5-4 and TRBJ2-7, with TRBD1 matching 7 bases. J gave up 2 bases and V 0 bases, and 2 bases lay outside the gene matches. The germline V gene has CDR1 SGHNT and CDR2 YYREEE (reference sequence). This CDR3 spans 14 amino acids. CDR3 protein: CASSLAQGAYEQYF. CDR3 DNA sequence: TGTGCCAGCAGCTTGGCCCAGGGGGCCTACGAGCAGTACTTC.

The CDR3 here is CASSLTVGQREAFF. CDR3 nucleotide sequence: TGCGCCAGCAGCTTGACTGTTGGGCAGCGGGAAGCTTTCTTT. V is TRBV5-1 and J is TRBJ1-1, with D unclear. This CDR3 spans 14 amino acids. CDR1 SGHRS and CDR2 YFSETQ come from the germline V gene. Trimming took 1 base from V and 8 from J, leaving 15 bases between them.

V gene TRBV7-9 combines with J gene TRBJ2-5, with D perhaps matching TRBD1 (5 bases). There are 17 residues in the CDR3. The V gene's germline CDR1 is SEHNR and CDR2 FQNEAQ (reference sequence). The V end was cut by 3 bases, the J end by 5 bases, with 22 bases between. The CDR3 nucleotides read TGTGCCAGCAGCTTCCGGAAGGGGCAGGTTGGTGTGGAGACCCAGTACTTC. It specifies CASSFRKGQVGVETQYF.

The chain couples TRBV6-4 to TRBJ2-1, with D tentatively TRBD1 (5 bases). This CDR3 spans 14 amino acids. Germline V CDR1 and CDR2: MRHNA, SNTAGT. Between the trimmed V and J ends, which lost 4 bases and 5 bases, there was a span of 12 bases. In DNA, the CDR3 is TGTGCCAGCAGTGCGGTAGTAGGGGACAATGAGCAGTTCTTC. Amino acids: CASSAVVGDNEQFF.

The chain is built from TRBV9 and TRBJ1-1; perhaps TRBD1 as D (6 bases). CDR1 and CDR2 (germline): SGDLS, YYNGEE. V was cut by 1 base and J by 8 bases, with 18 bases left in between. The length of the CDR3 is 15 residues. DNA for the CDR3: TGTGCCAGCAGCGTATCCCTAGCTGGAACAGGGGAAGCTTTCTTT. Amino acid sequence: CASSVSLAGTGEAFF. The variable domain in full, completed from reference TRBV9 and TRBJ1-1, reads DSGVTQTPKHLITATGQRVTLRCSPRSGDLSVYWYQQSLDQGLQFLIQYYNGEERAKGNILERFSAQQFPDLHSELNLSSLELGDSALYFCASSVSLAGTGEAFFGQGTRLTVV.

The chain employs TRBV5-1 and TRBJ2-1, with TRBD1 identical over 7 bases. V trimming: 0 bases; J trimming: 5 bases; junction bases outside the gene matches: 5. Germline-derived CDR1 and CDR2 are SGHRS and YFSETQ. The CDR3 totals 15 residues. The CDR3 protein is CASSLGDSRHNEQFF. The CDR3 region has the DNA TGCGCCAGCAGCTTGGGGGACAGTCGTCACAATGAGCAGTTCTTC.

The chain links TRBV10-1 to TRBJ2-2, with D possibly matching TRBD1 (5 bases). CDR3 length equals 14 residues. V gave up 5 bases and J gave up 5 bases, with 12 bases separating them. The germline V gene has CDR1 WNHNN and CDR2 SYGVQD (reference sequence). This CDR3 is CASSPGLETGELFF. CDR3 DNA: TGCGCCAGCAGTCCAGGGTTAGAAACCGGGGAGCTGTTTTTT.

The chain employs TRBV11-1 and TRBJ2-1, with TRBD2 identical over 10 bases. The CDR3 sequence is 18 residues long. The V segment lost 3 bases and the J segment 4 bases; nucleotides outside the gene matches: 12. CDR1 is SGHAT, CDR2 FQDESV, per germline (reference sequence). Written as DNA, the CDR3 is TGTGCCAGCAGCTTGAGGTCGAGCGGGAGGGAAGGGTACAATGAGCAGTTCTTC. Residues: CASSLRSSGREGYNEQFF.

The chain employs TRBV7-9 and TRBJ1-2, with 7 bases identical to TRBD1. The CDR3 extends over 16 amino acids. Germline V CDR1 and CDR2: SEHNR, FQNEAQ (reference sequence). With V trimmed by 5 bases and J by 4 bases, 13 bases remained unmatched. CDR3 in amino acids: CASSPPAGGRSYGYTF. For the CDR3, the DNA is TGTGCCAGCAGCCCACCGGCAGGGGGTAGGTCCTATGGCTACACCTTC.

The chain recombines TRBV7-2 with TRBJ2-2; a possible D gene is TRBD1 (6 bases). From germline, CDR1 is SGHTA and CDR2 FQGNSA. The CDR3 runs to 18 residues. The germline V and J ends were trimmed by 2 bases and 3 bases, with 19 bases remaining between them. CDR3 bases: TGTGCCAGCAGCTTAACGGACAGCGCCTTATTACACACCGGGGAGCTGTTTTTT. This encodes CASSLTDSALLHTGELFF.

V usage is TRBV7-8 and J usage is TRBJ2-3, with 9 positions matching TRBD2. J lost 12 bases, V lost 5 bases, and 9 bases had no gene match. This CDR3 region has 13 residues. Germline values: CDR1 SGHVS, CDR2 FQNEAQ. In DNA, the CDR3 is TGTGCCAGCAGCATAGGGACTAGCATCCTCCAGTATTTT. The encoded protein is CASSIGTSILQYF.

This rearrangement joins TRBV6-5 to TRBJ1-2; D is ambiguous. In germline, CDR1 is MNHEY, CDR2 SVGAGI. The CDR3 totals 15 residues. The ends were cut back, 5 bases at V and 2 bases at J, with 15 bases in the middle. The CDR3 spells CASSRSGLTNYGYTF. CDR3 nucleotide sequence: TGTGCCAGCAGTCGCTCCGGACTGACAAACTATGGCTACACCTTC.

As for this clone: One end of the junction fails to match germline, which may point to a read error. This sequence joins TRBV6-1 and TRBJ2-1; the D gene is possibly TRBD2 (6 bases). Germline values: CDR1 MNHNS, CDR2 SASEGT. The CDR3 consists of 12 residues. The CDR3 sequence is CASSEAYDGGIF. For the CDR3, the DNA is TGTGCCAGCAGTGAAGCGTATGACGGGGGAATCTTC.

The chain combines TRBV6-5 with TRBJ2-7, with 8 positions matching TRBD2. CDR3 length equals 12 residues. Germline-derived CDR1 and CDR2 are MNHEY and SVGAGI. V gave up 4 bases and J gave up 7 bases; unmatched junction bases: 3. This CDR3 reads CASSLAGNEQYF. CDR3 sequence (DNA): TGTGCCAGCAGTTTAGCGGGGAATGAGCAGTACTTC.

The chain recombines TRBV10-1 with TRBJ2-7, with 13 nucleotides matching TRBD2. J lost 0 bases, V lost 3 bases, and 8 bases had no gene match. Per germline, CDR1 WNHNN and CDR2 SYGVQD (reference sequence). This CDR3 contains 18 residues. The CDR3 loop is CASSDDGTSGTYSYEQYF. The CDR3, as DNA: TGCGCCAGCAGTGACGATGGGACTAGCGGGACTTACTCCTACGAGCAGTACTTC.

This clone was detected a few times. The chain is built from TRBV6-4 and TRBJ1-3; D remains unclear. The CDR3 consists of 14 residues. Germline assignment: CDR1 MRHNA and CDR2 SNTAGT. The V and J ends lost 7 bases and 0 bases respectively, with 10 bases between them. The CDR3 sequence: CASKEMSSGNTIYF. CDR3 coding DNA: TGTGCCAGCAAGGAGATGAGCTCTGGAAACACCATATATTTT.

The gene calls are TRBV4-2 and TRBJ1-1; 9 nucleotides match TRBD1. The germline CDR1 and CDR2 sequences are LGHNA and YNFKEQ. V lost 0 bases to trimming and J lost 11 bases; unmatched junction nucleotides: 10. The CDR3 is 15 residues long. The CDR3 sequence is CASSQDLPGQGGAFF. The CDR3 nucleotides are TGTGCCAGCAGCCAAGATCTCCCGGGACAGGGTGGGGCTTTCTTT.

This clone was picked up a small number of times. The chain carries TRBV18 and TRBJ1-1; possibly TRBD1 for D (6 bases). This CDR3 comprises 15 residues. Germline loops: CDR1 KGHSH, CDR2 LQKENI. Trimming pared 6 bases from V and 4 bases from J, leaving 18 bases between. CDR3 protein: CASSDSRNSFTEAFF. The CDR3 coding sequence is TGTGCCAGCTCGGACAGCCGAAACAGCTTCACTGAAGCTTTCTTT.

V usage is TRBV21-1 and J usage is TRBJ2-6; no DNA check was done on the table's D call, TRBD1. TRBV21-1 is noted as a pseudogene. This CDR3 spans 18 amino acids. The CDR3 DNA sequence: TGTGCCAGCAGCCCGCGCAGGGGGCATGTAACGGGGGCCAACGTCCTGACTTTC. Protein: CASSPRRGHVTGANVLTF.